This T cell receptor beta chain appears in the sequencing data of a study of T cell repertoires in cytomegalovirus infection. Overall study: An indication of both CMV infection and matching HLA type came from public TCR beta signatures.

The V end lost 2 bases, the J end lost 5 bases, and 6 bases lay between the germline ends. The CDR3 contains 12 residues. The germline V gene encodes CDR1 SGHVS and CDR2 FQNEAQ. TCRdb independently ran MiXCR on the reads; one entry per CDR3 protein. In the table there are more than 75,000 distinct CDR3 sequences, 3% to 4.5% of which are singletons. There are many counts of this clonotype. The chain couples TRBV7-8 to TRBJ2-5; D call uncertain. The sequenced material came from PBMCs. The sequence came from a human donor in good health (CMV status not recorded). Some clones in this sample may be carry-over from other donors' samples. The CDR3 spells CASSLFWETQYF. In DNA, the CDR3 is TGTGCCAGCAGCTTATTTTGGGAGACCCAGTACTTC.